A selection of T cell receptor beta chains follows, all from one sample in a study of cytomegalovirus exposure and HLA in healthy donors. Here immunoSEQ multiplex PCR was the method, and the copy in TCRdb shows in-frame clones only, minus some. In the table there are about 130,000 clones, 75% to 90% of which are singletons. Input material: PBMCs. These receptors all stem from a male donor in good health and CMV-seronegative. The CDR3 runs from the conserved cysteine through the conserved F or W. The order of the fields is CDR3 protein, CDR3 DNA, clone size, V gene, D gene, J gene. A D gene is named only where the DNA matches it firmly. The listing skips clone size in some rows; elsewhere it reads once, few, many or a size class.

CASRIRDLGDSPLHF TGTGCCAGCAGGATAAGGGACTTAGGGGATTCACCCCTCCACTTT . TRBV6-6 . TRBJ1-6
CASSEAVKGGRTEAFF TGTGCCAGCAGTGAAGCAGTGAAGGGAGGGCGAACTGAAGCTTTCTTT . TRBV2 . TRBJ1-1
CASTSMGVSPSGANVLTF TGTGCCAGCACCTCTATGGGCGTATCCCCCTCTGGGGCCAACGTCCTGACTTTC . TRBV7-9 . TRBJ2-6
CASSPSQDNSYNSPLHF TGTGCCAGCAGCCCATCACAGGACAACTCCTATAATTCACCCCTCCACTTT . TRBV28 . TRBJ1-6
CASSQDAGGRSSYNSPLHF TGTGCCAGCAGCCAAGATGCAGGGGGCAGGAGCTCCTATAATTCACCCCTCCACTTT . TRBV4-2 TRBD1 TRBJ1-6
CATYGGNEQYF TGTGCCACATACGGGGGGAACGAGCAGTACTTC . TRBV7-9 TRBD2 TRBJ2-7
CASSIGDRNEQYF TGTGCCAGTAGTATAGGGGACAGGAACGAGCAGTACTTC . TRBV19 TRBD1 TRBJ2-7
CASSTSPRGLGNTIYF TGCGCCAGCAGCACGTCGCCGCGGGGGCTTGGAAACACCATATATTTT . TRBV5-1 . TRBJ1-3
CASSNFVRLVEYEQYF TGTGCCAGCAGCAATTTTGTGAGGCTTGTCGAGTACGAGCAGTACTTC . TRBV5-6 . TRBJ2-7
CAWRDRTNTEAFF TGTGCCTGGAGGGACAGGACGAACACTGAAGCTTTCTTT . TRBV30 TRBD1 TRBJ1-1
CASSGGGSNQPQHF TGTGCCAGCAGCGGGGGGGGTAGCAATCAGCCCCAGCATTTT few TRBV6-1 . TRBJ1-5
CAITSTPDTEAFF TGTGCCATCACTTCGACTCCCGACACTGAAGCTTTCTTT . TRBV10-3 . TRBJ1-1
CASSFLVPGLAGLKYF TGTGCCAGCAGTTTCCTGGTCCCGGGACTAGCGGGATTAAAGTATTTT . TRBV6-6 TRBD2 TRBJ2-3
CSSSLNEENF TGTTCCAGCAGCTTAAATGAGGAAAACTTC . TRBV7-9 . TRBJ2-5
CSSSLALAEAYEQYF TGTTCCAGCAGCTTAGCCCTAGCGGAGGCCTACGAGCAGTACTTC few TRBV7-9 TRBD2 TRBJ2-7
CASSQDGTGNQPQHF TGCGCCAGCAGCCAAGATGGGACAGGGAATCAGCCCCAGCATTTT few TRBV4-3 TRBD1 TRBJ1-5
CASSDGHEAFF TGTGCCAGCAGCGACGGACATGAAGCTTTCTTT . TRBV11-2 . TRBJ1-1
CASSPQIAGGDTQYF TGTGCCAGCAGCCCCCAAATAGCGGGGGGGGATACGCAGTATTTT . TRBV7-2 TRBD2 TRBJ2-3
CASTELAGSYNEQFF TGTGCCAGCACCGAGTTAGCGGGCTCCTACAATGAGCAGTTCTTC . TRBV6-1 TRBD2 TRBJ2-1
CASSQDGTSGGNEQFF TGTGCCAGCAGCCAAGACGGGACTAGCGGGGGCAATGAGCAGTTCTTC . TRBV4-2 TRBD2 TRBJ2-1
CASSLFPLRGSTSGNTIYF TGTGCCAGCAGCTTATTTCCACTCAGGGGCTCTACTTCTGGAAACACCATATATTTT . TRBV11-2 . TRBJ1-3
CAWSVSQGYTEAFF TGTGCCTGGAGTGTTTCTCAGGGGTACACTGAAGCTTTCTTT . TRBV30 . TRBJ1-1
CASSLVGGYDAGNQPQHF TGTGCCAGCAGTTTGGTGGGGGGGTATGATGCGGGCAATCAGCCCCAGCATTTT . TRBV27 . TRBJ1-5
CASGTGGSNQPQHF TGTGCCAGCGGCACAGGGGGAAGCAATCAGCCCCAGCATTTT . TRBV27 TRBD1 TRBJ1-5
CASRSSGSTYNEQFF TGTGCCAGCAGATCGAGCGGGAGTACTTACAATGAGCAGTTCTTC once TRBV2 TRBD2 TRBJ2-1
CASSQEADSPLHF TGCGCCAGCAGCCAAGAGGCCGATTCACCCCTCCACTTT . TRBV4-3 . TRBJ1-6
CASSGGGQGAAYAFF TGTGCCAGCAGCGGGGGGGGACAGGGGGCTGCTTATGCTTTCTTT . TRBV9 TRBD1 TRBJ1-1
CASSKAWPVSNQPQHF TGTGCCAGCAGCAAAGCGTGGCCAGTTAGCAATCAGCCCCAGCATTTT . TRBV21-1 . TRBJ1-5
CATSREGPARDYGYTF TGTGCCACCAGCAGAGAGGGGCCTGCCAGGGACTATGGCTACACCTTC . TRBV15 . TRBJ1-2
CASSPFGSGLTDTQYF TGTGCCAGCAGCCCCTTCGGCTCAGGACTGACAGATACGCAGTATTTT . TRBV9 . TRBJ2-3
CASSLDRGQPQHF TGTGCCAGCAGCCTGGACAGGGGTCAGCCCCAGCATTTT . TRBV6-1 TRBD1 TRBJ1-5
CASSPSAGSSYNEQFF TGTGCCAGCTCACCCAGCGCTGGGAGCTCCTACAATGAGCAGTTCTTC . TRBV18 . TRBJ2-1
CASSQLVPQGTGELFF TGCGCCAGCAGTCAATTGGTCCCACAGGGGACCGGGGAGCTGTTTTTT . TRBV23-1 TRBD1 TRBJ2-2
CASSPETGGITDTQYF TGTGCCAGCAGCCCAGAGACAGGGGGCATCACAGATACGCAGTATTTT . TRBV9 TRBD1 TRBJ2-3
CASSLYSQETQYF TGCGCCAGCAGCTTGTACAGCCAAGAGACCCAGTACTTC . TRBV5-1 . TRBJ2-5
CASSLTGQGESPLHF TGTGCCAGCAGCTTAACCGGACAGGGGGAATCACCCCTCCACTTT few TRBV7-3 TRBD1 TRBJ1-6
CASSSTGVGTDTQYF TGTGCCAGCAGCTCGACAGGGGTTGGGACAGATACGCAGTATTTT . TRBV7-9 TRBD1 TRBJ2-3
CSVEEDRAYEQYF TGCAGCGTTGAGGAGGACAGGGCCTACGAGCAGTACTTC . TRBV29-1 TRBD1 TRBJ2-7
CASSLSIDTMNTEAFF TGTGCCAGCAGTTTATCCATAGACACCATGAACACTGAAGCTTTCTTT . TRBV27 . TRBJ1-1
CASSLLSLAGGLGGELFF TGTGCCAGCAGTTTACTGAGTCTAGCGGGGGGGCTGGGCGGGGAGCTGTTTTTT . TRBV27 TRBD2 TRBJ2-2
CASSAGTVAGGVEDTQYF TGCGCCAGCAGCGCGGGAACAGTAGCGGGGGGGGTGGAAGATACGCAGTATTTT . TRBV5-1 TRBD2 TRBJ2-3
CASSETGGTYEQYF TGTGCCAGCAGTGAGACAGGGGGCACGTACGAGCAGTACTTC few TRBV25-1 TRBD1 TRBJ2-7
CASSINLPSYEQYF TGTGCCAGTAGTATTAACTTACCCTCGTACGAGCAGTACTTC . TRBV19 . TRBJ2-7
CASSEGASQYF TGTGCCAGCAGTGAGGGGGCCAGTCAGTACTTC once TRBV6-1 . TRBJ2-4
CASSTTGTGAGELFF TGTGCCAGCAGCACTACCGGGACAGGGGCCGGGGAGCTGTTTTTT few TRBV7-6 TRBD1 TRBJ2-2
CASSILDLGYEQYF TGTGCCAGCAGTATACTGGACTTGGGCTACGAGCAGTACTTC . TRBV21-1 . TRBJ2-7
CASMYGAGRGYGYTF TGTGCCAGCATGTACGGGGCGGGGAGAGGCTATGGCTACACCTTC . TRBV28 . TRBJ1-2
CAGTGRATGELFF TGTGCCGGAACAGGGAGGGCCACCGGGGAGCTGTTTTTT . TRBV30 . TRBJ2-2
CASSQVGQKMNTEAFF TGCGCCAGCAGCCAAGTTGGACAGAAGATGAACACTGAAGCTTTCTTT . TRBV4-1 . TRBJ1-1
CASSYSPRGGPDTQYF TGTGCCAGCAGTTACTCGCCGCGGGGGGGCCCAGATACGCAGTATTTT . TRBV6-5 TRBD2 TRBJ2-3
CASSERVRTGYATNEKLFF TGTGCCAGCAGTGAACGGGTTAGGACAGGATATGCAACTAATGAAAAACTGTTTTTT . TRBV6-1 TRBD1 TRBJ1-4
CASRPPSTELNYGYTF TGTGCCAGCAGACCCCCTTCGACTGAGTTGAACTATGGCTACACCTTC few TRBV28 . TRBJ1-2
CASSEGTGFGYTF TGTGCCAGCAGTGAAGGAACAGGTTTCGGCTACACCTTC . TRBV6-1 . TRBJ1-2
CASTFGGGGLGTEAFF TGCGCCAGCACCTTTGGGGGAGGGGGGCTCGGCACTGAAGCTTTCTTT . TRBV5-1 . TRBJ1-1
CASSPGQQPGANGLTF TGTGCCAGCAGTCCGGGACAACAGCCTGGGGCCAACGGCCTGACTTTC . TRBV2 . TRBJ2-6
CASSWGTSGSMYNEQFF TGTGCCAGCAGCTGGGGGACTAGCGGGAGTATGTACAATGAGCAGTTCTTC . TRBV5-6 TRBD2 TRBJ2-1
CASSTSTGAPRLGPETQYF TGTGCCAGCAGCACTTCCACAGGGGCACCGAGGTTAGGGCCAGAGACCCAGTACTTC . TRBV7-8 TRBD1 TRBJ2-5
CASSSSGAFSYEQYF TGCGCCAGCAGCTCGAGCGGGGCTTTTTCCTACGAGCAGTACTTC once TRBV5-1 TRBD2 TRBJ2-7
CASSVGASGGLSYEQYF TGTGCCAGCAGCGTAGGGGCTAGCGGGGGCCTCTCCTACGAGCAGTACTTC . TRBV9 TRBD2 TRBJ2-7
CAISDEGGSLEAFF TGTGCCATCAGTGACGAGGGGGGGTCGTTGGAAGCTTTCTTT few TRBV10-3 . TRBJ1-1